This TCR beta chain was obtained from a study of T cells after yellow fever vaccination. Trimming took off 4 bases at V and 4 bases at J, with 10 bases between the two ends. This CDR3 region has 12 residues. CDR1 and CDR2 from the germline V gene are SQVTM and ANQGSEA. Study-wide results and limits: Most primary-vaccination clones reappeared after the booster (about 97% CD4, around 88% CD8). Clonotype sharing between CD4 and CD8 compartments was small.

This clonotype was recorded a few times. Its antigen is not identified. TCRdb reprocessed the 5' RACE reads via MiXCR and lists one record per CDR3 protein. This table has 350,000 to 450,000 distinct CDR3 sequences, approximately 18% appearing once. The sequencing here drew on PBMCs, taken before the yellow fever booster vaccination. This sequence was found in a man aged 18 to 30 who received the YFV17D yellow fever vaccine. The chain has TRBV29-1 and TRBJ1-1; no clear D gene. In nucleotides, the CDR3 is TGCAGCGTTGGAGTATCAGCCACTGAAGCTTTCTTT. The encoded protein is CSVGVSATEAFF.